This note documents a single T cell receptor beta chain sequence. This clone has a single count. What this receptor recognizes is not known. Base-call qualities are not available, and no considerably larger clone is one nucleotide away. The CDR3 numbers 20 residues from cysteine through phenylalanine. Kept here is only the CDR3 DNA, which spans 60 bases and is read in frame from base 1. The junction shows trimming of 3 bases on V and 0 bases on J, and the gene matches do not reach 16 bases of it. From the germline V gene, CDR1 is MGHRA and CDR2 is YSYEKL. The data derive from a study of blood T cell repertoires in COVID-19 (dated by TCRdb to about 2020). Regarding the study in general: Samples covering the acute and convalescent phases of COVID-19 were provided by collaborators in the United States, Italy and Spain. The material from the prospective study consisted of cDNA or gDNA derived from T cells, B-cell-depleted T cells, or PBMCs. Deeply sampled blood TCRbeta repertoires from subjects exposed to, actively infected with, or recovered from COVID-19 were included in the dataset. A freely available public database, intended as a resource for researchers studying the immune response to SARS-CoV-2, is where the repertoires were released. The samples were drawn from the first 160 participants of the ongoing ImmuneRACE study and from 1,254 subjects provided by 6 global collaborators. Sample metadata almost always included a de-identified subject ID, COVID-19 status, age in years and sex. Where available, HLA class I and class II types were obtained from metadata supplied by the sample provider rather than from assay-based typing. The investigation overall reported the following: The amount of clinical and demographic metadata varied by source and participant and was provided uncurated.

Whole blood was collected in K2EDTA tubes by collaborating institutions according to the institutions' own protocols. For TCRbeta analysis, collaborators shipped samples as frozen whole blood, isolated PBMCs, or DNA extracted from either of those sample types. TCRbeta CDR3 regions were amplified from genomic DNA by means of the immunoSEQ Assay, a bias-controlled multiplex PCR. Per the source publication's procedure: The number of nucleated cells in each sample was estimated from the amplification of reference gene primers within the assay. To quantify the absolute abundance of each unique TCRbeta CDR3 rearrangement, sequence reads were collapsed and filtered. For each sample, productive Simpson clonality was calculated as the square root of Simpson's diversity index across productive rearrangements. Entries here come from immuneACCESS through TCRdb and include only in-frame sequences with V and J called. Some clones fail to appear in such tables; in the studies checked, an unresolved V gene covers under half of the shortfall, and the cause of the remainder is unknown. V and J calls and clone size follow that table, whereas D and trimming were derived from the DNA. Here the sample has tens of thousands of clones; around nine tenths occur a single time. Roughly an eighth of the sample lies in the top ten.

The sequence was collected from a man between 70 and 80 years old with active or convalescent COVID-19. The chain is assembled from TRBV4-1 and TRBJ2-1, and 8 junctional nucleotides match TRBD2. Sequencing was done on a sample of peripheral blood. The CDR3 sequence is CASSHLRGAGAISSYNEQFF. The nucleotides are TGCGCCAGCAGCCACCTAAGGGGAGCGGGGGCCATCAGCTCCTACAATGAGCAGTTCTTC.